One TCR beta chain is described in this entry. Libraries were prepared by immunoSEQ multiplex PCR; TCRdb keeps only in-frame clonotypes and omits some of them. This table holds about 160,000 clones, roughly 81% found once. These data originate in a study of blood T cell repertoires in COVID-19. Germline V gives CDR1 SNHLY, CDR2 FYNNEI. V was clipped by 5 bases and J by 4 bases, with 9 bases between them. The CDR3 is 13 amino acids. The genes are TRBV2 and TRBJ2-1, with D hard to call. The sequenced material came from peripheral blood. This receptor was identified in a woman in her fifties or sixties with COVID-19, enrolled during active disease. CDR3 region: CASSNGYYNEQFF. Written as DNA, the CDR3 is TGTGCCAGCAGTAACGGGTATTACAATGAGCAGTTCTTC.